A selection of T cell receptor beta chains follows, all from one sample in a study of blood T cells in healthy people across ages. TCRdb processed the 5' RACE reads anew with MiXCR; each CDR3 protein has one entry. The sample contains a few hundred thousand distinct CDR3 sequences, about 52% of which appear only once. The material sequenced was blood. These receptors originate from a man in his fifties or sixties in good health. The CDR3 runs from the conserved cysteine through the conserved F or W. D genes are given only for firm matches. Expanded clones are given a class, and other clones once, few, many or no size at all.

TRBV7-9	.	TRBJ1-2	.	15	CASSLSDRRIGGYTF	TGTGCCAGCAGCTTATCGGATCGGAGGATAGGTGGCTACACCTTC
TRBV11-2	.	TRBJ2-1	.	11	CASGVGNEQFF	TGTGCCAGCGGGGTGGGGAATGAGCAGTTCTTC
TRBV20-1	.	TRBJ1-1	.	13	CSANTGQNTEAFF	TGCAGTGCTAACACCGGACAGAACACTGAAGCTTTCTTT
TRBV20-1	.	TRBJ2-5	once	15	CSARDSALPQETQYF	TGCAGTGCTAGAGATTCGGCGCTTCCTCAAGAGACCCAGTACTTC
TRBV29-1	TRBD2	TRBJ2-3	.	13	CSVGSGGSDTQYF	TGCAGCGTTGGGAGCGGGGGGTCAGATACGCAGTATTTT
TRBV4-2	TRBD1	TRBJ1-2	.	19	CASSPQGQDPQFHNYGYTF	TGTGCCAGCAGCCCCCAGGGACAGGACCCACAATTCCATAACTATGGCTACACCTTC
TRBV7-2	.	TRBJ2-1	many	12	CASSPVGNEQFF	TGTGCCAGCAGCCCAGTGGGAAACGAGCAGTTCTTC
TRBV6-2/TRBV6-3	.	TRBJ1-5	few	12	CASRYSNQPQHF	TGTGCCAGCAGATATAGCAATCAGCCCCAGCATTTT
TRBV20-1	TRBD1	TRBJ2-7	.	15	CSARVQDRGPYEQYF	TGCAGTGCTAGAGTACAGGACAGGGGGCCCTACGAGCAGTACTTC
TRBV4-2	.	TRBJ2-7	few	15	CASSLQAASTYEQYF	TGTGCCAGCAGCCTGCAGGCAGCATCTACCTACGAGCAGTACTTC
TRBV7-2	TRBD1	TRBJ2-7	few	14	CASSLGQALYEQYF	TGTGCCAGCAGCCTGGGACAGGCCCTTTACGAGCAGTACTTC
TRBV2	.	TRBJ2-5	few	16	CASSGSGNGPWETQYF	TGTGCCAGCAGTGGATCCGGGAACGGCCCCTGGGAGACCCAGTACTTC
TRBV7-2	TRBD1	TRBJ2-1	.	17	CASSLAPDRVVSNEQFF	TGTGCCAGCAGCTTAGCCCCCGACAGGGTTGTTTCAAATGAGCAGTTCTTC
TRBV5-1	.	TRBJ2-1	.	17	CASSSGLGQTKEDEQFF	TGCGCCAGCAGCTCAGGCCTCGGACAGACGAAAGAGGATGAGCAGTTCTTC
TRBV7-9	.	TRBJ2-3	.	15	CASSSRSRATDTQYF	TGTGCCAGCAGCTCCCGCTCTAGGGCCACAGATACGCAGTATTTT
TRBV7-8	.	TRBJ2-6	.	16	CASSLGPRSGANVLTF	TGTGCCAGCAGCTTGGGACCGAGGTCTGGGGCCAACGTCCTGACTTTC
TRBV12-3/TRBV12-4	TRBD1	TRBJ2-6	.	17	CASSKDRGSSGANVLTF	TGTGCCAGCAGCAAGGACAGGGGATCCTCTGGGGCCAACGTCCTGACTTTC
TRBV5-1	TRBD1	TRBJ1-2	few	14	CARDRDLSYYGYTF	TGCGCCAGAGACAGGGATCTTTCATACTATGGCTACACCTTC
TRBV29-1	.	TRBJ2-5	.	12	CSVELLEETQYF	TGCAGCGTTGAACTACTTGAAGAGACCCAGTACTTC
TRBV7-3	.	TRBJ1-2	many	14	CASSLGTGPSGYTF	TGTGCCAGCAGCTTAGGAACCGGTCCATCTGGCTACACCTTC
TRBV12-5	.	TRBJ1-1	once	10	CASGRTPAFF	TGTGCTAGTGGTCGGACCCCAGCTTTCTTT
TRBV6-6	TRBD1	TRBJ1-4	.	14	CASRSDRGGEKLFF	TGTGCCAGCAGATCGGACAGGGGTGGGGAAAAACTGTTTTTT
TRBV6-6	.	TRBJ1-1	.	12	CASSFPPSEAFF	TGTGCCAGCAGCTTCCCCCCGTCTGAAGCTTTCTTT
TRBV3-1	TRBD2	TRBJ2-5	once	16	CASSQDPSGGGETQYF	TGTGCCAGCAGCCAAGATCCTAGCGGGGGAGGAGAGACCCAGTACTTC
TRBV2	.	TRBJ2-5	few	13	CASKRTAQETQYF	TGTGCCAGCAAGAGGACTGCCCAAGAGACCCAGTACTTC
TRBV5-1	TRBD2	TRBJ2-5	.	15	CASSLAGLAGPQQYF	TGCGCCAGCAGCTTGGCGGGACTAGCGGGGCCACAGCAGTACTTC
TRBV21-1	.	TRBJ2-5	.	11	CASIWGETQYF	TGTGCCAGCATTTGGGGCGAGACCCAGTACTTC
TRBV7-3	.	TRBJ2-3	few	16	CASSPLGATHTDTQYF	TGTGCCAGCAGCCCGCTGGGCGCTACACACACAGATACGCAGTATTTT
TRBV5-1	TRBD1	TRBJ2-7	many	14	CASSLTGDSYEQYF	TGCGCCAGCAGCCTGACAGGGGACTCCTACGAGCAGTACTTC
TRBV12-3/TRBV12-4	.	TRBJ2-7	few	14	CASSLWGIAYEQYF	TGTGCCAGCAGTTTATGGGGGATCGCTTACGAGCAGTACTTC
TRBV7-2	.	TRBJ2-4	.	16	CASSLGAVAGENIQYF	TGTGCCAGCAGCTTAGGGGCGGTGGCAGGGGAAAACATTCAGTACTTC
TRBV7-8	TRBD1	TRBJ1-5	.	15	CASSQTGGNNQPQHF	TGTGCCAGCAGCCAGACAGGGGGTAACAATCAGCCCCAGCATTTT
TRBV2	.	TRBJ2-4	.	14	CASSANRNANIQYF	TGTGCCAGCAGCGCGAACCGGAATGCAAACATTCAGTACTTC
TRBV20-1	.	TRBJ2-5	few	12	CSAEGRQETQYF	TGCAGTGCCGAGGGACGCCAAGAGACCCAGTACTTC
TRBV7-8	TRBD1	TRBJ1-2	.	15	CASSFSTTGDYGYTF	TGTGCCAGCAGCTTCAGCACGACAGGGGACTATGGCTACACCTTC
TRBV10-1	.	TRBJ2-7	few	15	CANPRYKDDLDEQYF	TGCGCCAACCCGAGATATAAGGACGATCTCGACGAGCAGTACTTC
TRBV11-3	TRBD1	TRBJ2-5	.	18	CASSLERCDRGYQETQYF	TGTGCCAGCAGCTTGGAGAGATGCGACAGGGGCTACCAAGAGACCCAGTACTTC
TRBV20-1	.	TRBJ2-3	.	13	CSAKARTSDTQYF	TGCAGTGCTAAGGCTCGAACTTCGGATACGCAGTATTTT
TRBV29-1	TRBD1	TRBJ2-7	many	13	CSAGDRGPYEQYF	TGCAGCGCCGGGGACAGGGGGCCCTACGAGCAGTACTTC
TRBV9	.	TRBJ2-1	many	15	CASSVASDPYNEQFF	TGTGCCAGCAGCGTAGCGAGCGATCCCTACAATGAGCAGTTCTTC
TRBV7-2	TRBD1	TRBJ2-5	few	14	CASRRTGGGETQYF	TGTGCCAGCAGAAGGACAGGGGGCGGAGAGACCCAGTACTTC
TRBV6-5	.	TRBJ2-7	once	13	CASGKTGFHEQYF	TGTGCCAGCGGAAAGACAGGATTCCACGAGCAGTACTTC
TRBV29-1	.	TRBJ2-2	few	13	CSVGGSLAGELFF	TGCAGCGTTGGGGGTAGTTTAGCCGGGGAGCTGTTTTTT
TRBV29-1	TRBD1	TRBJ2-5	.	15	CSVDSRTGAGETQYF	TGCAGCGTTGATAGTAGGACAGGGGCGGGAGAGACCCAGTACTTC
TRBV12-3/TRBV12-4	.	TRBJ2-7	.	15	CASRATTGSDYEQYF	TGTGCCAGCAGAGCCACGACAGGCTCCGACTACGAGCAGTACTTC
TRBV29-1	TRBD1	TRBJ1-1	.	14	CSVTTGGPNTEAFF	TGCAGCGTGACCACAGGGGGCCCGAACACTGAAGCTTTCTTT
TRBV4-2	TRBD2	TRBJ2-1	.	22	CGSSQGGLAGEFVGGSYNEQFF	TGTGGCAGCAGCCAAGGGGGATTAGCGGGAGAATTCGTAGGAGGATCCTACAATGAGCAGTTCTTC
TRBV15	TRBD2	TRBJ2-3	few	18	CATSLLSGRHEYTDTQYF	TGTGCCACCAGCCTACTTAGCGGGAGGCACGAATACACAGATACGCAGTATTTT
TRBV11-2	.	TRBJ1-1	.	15	CASSLTQIYNTEAFF	TGTGCCAGCAGCTTAACGCAGATTTATAACACTGAAGCTTTCTTT
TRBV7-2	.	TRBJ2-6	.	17	CASKRGRIYSGANVLTF	TGTGCCAGCAAAAGGGGCAGGATTTACTCTGGGGCCAACGTCCTGACTTTC
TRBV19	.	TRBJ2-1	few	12	CASSRSGIEQFF	TGTGCCAGTAGTAGGTCAGGGATTGAGCAGTTCTTC
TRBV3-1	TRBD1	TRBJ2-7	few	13	CASTRQGSYEQYF	TGTGCCAGCACCCGACAGGGTTCCTACGAGCAGTACTTC
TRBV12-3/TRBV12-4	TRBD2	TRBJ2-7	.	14	CASTKGLAGNEQYF	TGTGCCAGCACCAAGGGACTAGCGGGCAATGAGCAGTACTTC
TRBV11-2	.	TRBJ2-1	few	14	CASSPDRPYNEQFF	TGTGCCAGCAGCCCGGACAGACCTTACAATGAGCAGTTCTTC
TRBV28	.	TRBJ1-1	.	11	CASTRAGEAFF	TGTGCCAGCACGAGGGCAGGTGAAGCTTTCTTT